These 14 T cell receptor beta chains originate from one sample sequenced in a study of Graves' ophthalmopathy and Graves' hyperthyroidism. Amplifying from RNA transcripts, the study obtained TCR beta CDR3 regions. Second-round multiplex PCR came after a first-round RT-PCR that employed HTBI primers. TCRdb redid the calling of the multiplex PCR reads with MiXCR, one entry per CDR3 protein. The profile shows some 410,000 distinct CDR3 sequences, roughly 21% of them singletons. The sequenced sample consisted of peripheral blood. Source of these receptors: a woman in her late teens or twenties with stable Graves' hyperthyroidism.

This clonotype was seen ten or more times. V usage is TRBV12-3 or TRBV12-4 and J usage is TRBJ2-5; D call uncertain. V was clipped by 2 bases and J by 5 bases, with 15 bases between them. CDR3 length equals 15 residues. The CDR3 DNA reads as TGTGCCAGCAGTTTAATCAATGGTGGAGCGGAGACCCAGTACTTC. Translated: CASSLINGGAETQYF.

This clonotype came up many times. The chain links TRBV28 to TRBJ2-2, with 8 bases matching TRBD2. The trim removed 5 bases at V and 4 bases at J, leaving 12 bases unmatched. Germline V gene lookup returns CDR1 MDHEN and CDR2 SYDVKM. The CDR3 totals 17 residues. The CDR3 DNA sequence: TGTGCCAGCAGTGTTACCGCCCGGGAGGGGATCACCGGGGAGCTGTTTTTT. Its translation is CASSVTAREGITGELFF.

The sample holds a few counts of this clonotype. The rearrangement links TRBV18 to TRBJ1-1; 7 bases map to TRBD1. V was clipped by 2 bases and J by 0 bases; unmatched bases: 12. There are 18 residues in the CDR3. Per germline, CDR1 KGHSH and CDR2 LQKENI. The CDR3 protein is CASSPLAPGTDMNTEAFF. CDR3 coding DNA: TGTGCCAGCTCACCATTAGCCCCCGGGACAGACATGAACACTGAAGCTTTCTTT.

The CDR3 spells CASSPGPAQPQHF. The CDR3 DNA is TGTGCCAGCAGCCCCGGACCGGCTCAGCCCCAGCATTTT. The rearrangement uses TRBV7-8 and TRBJ1-5, with D unclear. Trimming removed 5 bases at V and 6 bases at J, with 11 bases between. Germline lookup yields CDR1 SGHVS and CDR2 FQNEAQ. The CDR3 is 13 residues long.

This CDR3 reads CATSSLEGGRNQPQHF. DNA of the CDR3: TGTGCCACCAGCAGCCTCGAAGGGGGTCGCAATCAGCCCCAGCATTTT. The chain has TRBV15 and TRBJ1-5, with D perhaps TRBD1 (6 bases). V dropped 3 bases and J dropped 2 bases, with 14 bases sitting between them. This CDR3 has 16 residues. Germline lookup yields CDR1 LNHNV and CDR2 YYDKDF (reference sequence).

This clonotype was recorded at least ten times. The V call is TRBV25-1, the J call TRBJ2-2, with 8 bases identical to TRBD2. The CDR3 is made up of 15 amino acids. The germline gives CDR1 MGHDK, CDR2 SYGVNS. Germline trimming cut 4 bases from V and 7 bases from J; bases unmatched to any gene: 8. The CDR3 sequence: CASSVSGGPVGELFF. CDR3 nucleotide sequence: TGTGCCAGCAGTGTATCGGGAGGGCCCGTCGGGGAGCTGTTTTTT.

This clonotype was seen ten or more times. The rearrangement links TRBV20-1 to TRBJ2-2, with 8 bases that match TRBD2. The CDR3 spans 14 residues. Germline V gene lookup returns CDR1 DFQATT and CDR2 SNEGSKA (reference sequence). The J segment lost 6 bases and the V segment lost 1 base, leaving 4 bases of the junction unmatched. CDR3 amino acids: CSARVGGAAGELFF. CDR3 nucleotides: TGCAGTGCTAGAGTCGGGGGGGCTGCCGGGGAGCTGTTTTTT.

This clonotype was found a few times. V is TRBV15 and J is TRBJ1-2; 11 bases map to TRBD1. The CDR3 spans 15 residues. Per germline, CDR1 LNHNV and CDR2 YYDKDF (reference sequence). The V segment lost 3 bases and the J segment 8 bases; nucleotides outside the gene matches: 8. The CDR3 sequence is CATSRKGTGGMGYTF. The CDR3 nucleotides read TGTGCCACCAGCAGGAAGGGGACAGGGGGGATGGGCTACACCTTC.

The V call is TRBV4-1, the J call TRBJ2-7, with TRBD1 matching over 9 bases. V was clipped by 5 bases and J by 6 bases; unmatched bases: 5. Germline assignment: CDR1 MGHRA and CDR2 YSYEKL. CDR3 length equals 13 residues. CDR3 coding DNA: TGCGCCAGCAGCTCCGGACAGGGGACCGAGCAGTACTTC. Protein product: CASSSGQGTEQYF.

This clonotype has at least ten counts. V and J are TRBV12-3 or TRBV12-4 and TRBJ1-3, with no clear D. CDR3 size: 12 residues. The V end was cut by 5 bases, the J end by 4 bases, with 6 bases between. The DNA of the CDR3 is TGTGCCAGCAGTGACCCCGGAAACACCATATATTTT. Translation: CASSDPGNTIYF.

This clonotype showed up many times. The J gene is TRBJ1-2, the V gene TRBV5-1; D is uncertain. With 5 bases removed from V and 4 bases from J, the gap between germline ends came to 18 bases. The length of the CDR3 is 15 residues. CDR1 and CDR2 from the germline V gene are SGHRS and YFSETQ. The DNA for the CDR3 is TGCGCCAGCAGGACCACGGAGGGAGTCCTCTATGGCTACACCTTC. Its protein is CASRTTEGVLYGYTF.

This clonotype was seen ten or more times. V and J are TRBV10-3 and TRBJ1-1, with unresolved D. V was cut by 4 bases and J by 3 bases, with 9 bases left in between. Germline CDR1 and CDR2: ENHRY and SYGVKD. CDR3 length: 13 amino acids. For the CDR3, the DNA is TGTGCCATCAGTGGAGGTGGACACACTGAAGCTTTCTTT. It translates to CAISGGGHTEAFF.

The chain links TRBV6-1 to TRBJ1-1; 8 bases fit TRBD1. This CDR3 is built from 13 residues. V shed 6 bases, J shed 11 bases, and the junction held 11 bases outside the gene matches. Looked up from germline, CDR1 is MNHNS and CDR2 is SASEGT. Here the CDR3 DNA reads TGTGCCAGCAGACTCAAAACAGGGGGTCAGGCTTTCTTT. Residues: CASRLKTGGQAFF.

This clonotype occurred many times. The rearrangement uses TRBV7-4 and TRBJ2-2; 9 bases are a match to TRBD2. The V and J ends lost 1 base and 3 bases, in that order; junction bases with no gene match: 15. Per the germline V gene, CDR1 is SGHVT and CDR2 is SQSDAQ. The CDR3 runs 20 residues. CDR3: CASSLVSSGIFRRDTGELFF. The CDR3 bases are TGTGCCAGCAGCTTAGTTTCTAGCGGGATATTCCGTCGCGACACCGGGGAGCTGTTTTTT.